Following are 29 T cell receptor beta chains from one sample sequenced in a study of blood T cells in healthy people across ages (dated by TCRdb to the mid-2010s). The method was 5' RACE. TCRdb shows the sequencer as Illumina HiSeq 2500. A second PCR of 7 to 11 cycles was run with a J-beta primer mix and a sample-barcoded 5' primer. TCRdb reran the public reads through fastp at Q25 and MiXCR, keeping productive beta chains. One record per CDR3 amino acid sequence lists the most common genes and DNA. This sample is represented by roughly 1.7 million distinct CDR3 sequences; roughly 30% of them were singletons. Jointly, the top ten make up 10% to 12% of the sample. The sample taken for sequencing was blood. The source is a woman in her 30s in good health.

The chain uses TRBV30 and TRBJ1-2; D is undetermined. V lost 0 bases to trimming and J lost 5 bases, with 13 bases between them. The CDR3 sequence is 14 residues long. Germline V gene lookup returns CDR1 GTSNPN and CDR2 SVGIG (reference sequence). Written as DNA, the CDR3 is TGTGCCTGGAGTGTGGAGGGAAATAGATATGGCTACACCTTC. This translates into CAWSVEGNRYGYTF. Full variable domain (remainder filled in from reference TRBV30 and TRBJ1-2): SQTIHQWPATLVQPVGSPLSLECTVEGTSNPNLYWYRQAAGRGLQLLFYSVGIGQISSEVPQNLSASRPQDRQFILSSKKLLLSDSGFYLCAWSVEGNRYGYTFGSGTRLTVV.

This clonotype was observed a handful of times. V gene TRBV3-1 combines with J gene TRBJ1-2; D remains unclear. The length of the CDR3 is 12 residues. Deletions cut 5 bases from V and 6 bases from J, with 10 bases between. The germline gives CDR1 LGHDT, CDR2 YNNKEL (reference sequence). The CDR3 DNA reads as TGTGCCAGCAGCACGTCCAGGAATGGCTACACCTTC. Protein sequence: CASSTSRNGYTF.

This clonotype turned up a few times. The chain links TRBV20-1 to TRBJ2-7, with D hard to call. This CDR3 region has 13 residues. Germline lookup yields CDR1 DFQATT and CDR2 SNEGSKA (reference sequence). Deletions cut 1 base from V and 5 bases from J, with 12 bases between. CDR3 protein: CSARVAGYHEQYF. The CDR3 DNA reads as TGCAGTGCTAGAGTGGCCGGATATCACGAGCAGTACTTC.

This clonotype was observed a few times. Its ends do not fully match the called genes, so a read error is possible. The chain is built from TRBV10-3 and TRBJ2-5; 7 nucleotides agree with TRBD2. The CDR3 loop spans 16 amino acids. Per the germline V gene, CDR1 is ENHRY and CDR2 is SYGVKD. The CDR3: CTISVGGSGGQETQYF. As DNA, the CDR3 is TGTACCATCAGTGTGGGGGGTTCGGGGGGCCAAGAGACCCAGTACTTC.

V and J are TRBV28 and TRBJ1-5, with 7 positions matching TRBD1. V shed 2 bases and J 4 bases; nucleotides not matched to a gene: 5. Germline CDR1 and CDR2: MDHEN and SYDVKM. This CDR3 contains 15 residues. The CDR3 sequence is CASSLDRVLNQPQHF. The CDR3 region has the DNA TGTGCCAGCAGTTTAGACAGGGTTTTGAATCAGCCCCAGCATTTT.

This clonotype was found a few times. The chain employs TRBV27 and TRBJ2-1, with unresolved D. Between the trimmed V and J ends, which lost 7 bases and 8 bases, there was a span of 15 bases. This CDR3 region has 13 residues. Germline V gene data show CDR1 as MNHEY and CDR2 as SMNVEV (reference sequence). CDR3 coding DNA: TGTGCCAGCACATCGAACGTAGTGGATGAGCAGTTCTTC. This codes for CASTSNVVDEQFF.

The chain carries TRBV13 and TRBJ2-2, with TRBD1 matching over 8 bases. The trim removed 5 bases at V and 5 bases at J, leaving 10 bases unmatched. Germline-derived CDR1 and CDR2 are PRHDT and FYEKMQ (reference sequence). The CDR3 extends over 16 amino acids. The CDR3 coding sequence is TGTGCCAGCAGCCCCAGGGGGCAGGTCTTGACCGGGGAGCTGTTTTTT. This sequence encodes CASSPRGQVLTGELFF.

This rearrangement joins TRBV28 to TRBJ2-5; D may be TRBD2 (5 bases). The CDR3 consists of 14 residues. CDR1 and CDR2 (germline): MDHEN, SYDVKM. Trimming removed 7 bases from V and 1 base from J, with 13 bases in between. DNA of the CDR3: TGTGCCAGCAACTGGGGAGTGGGCCAAGAGACCCAGTACTTC. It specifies CASNWGVGQETQYF.

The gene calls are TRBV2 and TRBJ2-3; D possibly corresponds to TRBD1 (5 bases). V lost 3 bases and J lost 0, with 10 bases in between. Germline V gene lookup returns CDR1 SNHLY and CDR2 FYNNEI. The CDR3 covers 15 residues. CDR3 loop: CASSDRAPSTDTQYF. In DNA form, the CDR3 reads TGTGCCAGCAGTGACAGGGCCCCTAGCACAGATACGCAGTATTTT.

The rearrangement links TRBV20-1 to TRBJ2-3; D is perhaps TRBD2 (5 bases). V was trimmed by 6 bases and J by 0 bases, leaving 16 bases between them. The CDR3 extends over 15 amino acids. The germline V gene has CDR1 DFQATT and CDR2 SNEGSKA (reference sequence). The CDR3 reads CSATVGRTSTDTQYF. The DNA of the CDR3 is TGCAGTGCCACGGTCGGGCGGACTAGCACAGATACGCAGTATTTT.

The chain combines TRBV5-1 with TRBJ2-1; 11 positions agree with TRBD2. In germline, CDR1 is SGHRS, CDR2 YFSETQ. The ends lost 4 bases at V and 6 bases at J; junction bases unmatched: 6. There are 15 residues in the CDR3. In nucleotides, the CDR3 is TGCGCCAGCAGCCGCACTAGCGGGAGTGCCAATGAGCAGTTCTTC. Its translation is CASSRTSGSANEQFF.

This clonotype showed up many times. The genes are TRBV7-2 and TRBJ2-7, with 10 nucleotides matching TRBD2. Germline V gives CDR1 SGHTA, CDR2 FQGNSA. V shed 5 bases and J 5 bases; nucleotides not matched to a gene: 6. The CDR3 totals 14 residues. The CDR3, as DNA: TGTGCCAGCAGCCAGCGGGGGGGCAGACACGAGCAGTACTTC. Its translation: CASSQRGGRHEQYF.

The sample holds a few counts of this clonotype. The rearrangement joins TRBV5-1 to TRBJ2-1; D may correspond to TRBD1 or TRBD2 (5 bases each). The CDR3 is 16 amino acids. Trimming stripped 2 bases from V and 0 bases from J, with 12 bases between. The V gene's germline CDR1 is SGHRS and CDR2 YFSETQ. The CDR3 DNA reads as TGCGCCAGCAGCTTTTCGGGGACCGTCTCCTACAATGAGCAGTTCTTC. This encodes CASSFSGTVSYNEQFF.

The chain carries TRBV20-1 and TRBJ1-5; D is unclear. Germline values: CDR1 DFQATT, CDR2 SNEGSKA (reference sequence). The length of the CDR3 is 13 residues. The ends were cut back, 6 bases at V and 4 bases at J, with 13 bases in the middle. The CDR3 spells CSAKDPGNQPQHF. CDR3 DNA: TGCAGTGCGAAAGATCCGGGGAATCAGCCCCAGCATTTT.

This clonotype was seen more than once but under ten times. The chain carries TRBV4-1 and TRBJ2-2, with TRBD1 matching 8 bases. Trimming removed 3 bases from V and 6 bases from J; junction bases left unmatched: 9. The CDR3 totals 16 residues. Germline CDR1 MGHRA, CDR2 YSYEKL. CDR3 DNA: TGCGCCAGCAGCCAGCCAGGGGGCAACAAGGCCGGGGAGCTGTTTTTT. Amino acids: CASSQPGGNKAGELFF.

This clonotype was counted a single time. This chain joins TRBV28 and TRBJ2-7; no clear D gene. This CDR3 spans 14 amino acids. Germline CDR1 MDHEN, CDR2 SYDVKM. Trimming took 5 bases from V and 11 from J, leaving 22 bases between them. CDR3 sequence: CASSPRAPLVGKYF. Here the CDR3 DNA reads TGTGCCAGCAGTCCCCGAGCTCCTCTAGTGGGGAAGTACTTC.

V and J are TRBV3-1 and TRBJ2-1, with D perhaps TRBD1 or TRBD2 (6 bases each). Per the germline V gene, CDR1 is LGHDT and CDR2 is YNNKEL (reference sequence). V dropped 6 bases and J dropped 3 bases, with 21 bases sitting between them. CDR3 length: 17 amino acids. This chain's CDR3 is CASSLIPSGANYNEQFF. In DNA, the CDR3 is TGTGCCAGCAGTCTCATTCCCTCGGGGGCTAACTACAATGAGCAGTTCTTC.

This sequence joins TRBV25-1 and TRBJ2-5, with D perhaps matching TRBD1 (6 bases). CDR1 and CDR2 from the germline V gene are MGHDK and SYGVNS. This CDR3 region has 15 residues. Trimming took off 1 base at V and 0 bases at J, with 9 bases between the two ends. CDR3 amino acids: CASSESRQDQETQYF. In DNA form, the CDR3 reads TGTGCCAGCAGTGAATCGAGACAGGACCAAGAGACCCAGTACTTC.

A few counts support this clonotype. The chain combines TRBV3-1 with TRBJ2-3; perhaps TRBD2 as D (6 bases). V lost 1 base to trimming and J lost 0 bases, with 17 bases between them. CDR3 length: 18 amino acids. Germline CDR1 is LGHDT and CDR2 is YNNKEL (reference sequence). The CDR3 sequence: CASSQGPGTRGSTDTQYF. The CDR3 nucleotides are TGTGCCAGCAGCCAAGGACCCGGGACTCGAGGAAGCACAGATACGCAGTATTTT.

CDR3 coding DNA: TGTGCCAGCACCCCGCGGGGGGCATCGGAGACCCAGTACTTC. Its protein is CASTPRGASETQYF. The J gene is TRBJ2-5, the V gene TRBV7-8; TRBD2 matches 8 bases. In germline, CDR1 is SGHVS, CDR2 FQNEAQ. The J segment lost 5 bases and the V segment lost 7 bases, leaving 9 bases of the junction unmatched. This CDR3 region has 14 residues.

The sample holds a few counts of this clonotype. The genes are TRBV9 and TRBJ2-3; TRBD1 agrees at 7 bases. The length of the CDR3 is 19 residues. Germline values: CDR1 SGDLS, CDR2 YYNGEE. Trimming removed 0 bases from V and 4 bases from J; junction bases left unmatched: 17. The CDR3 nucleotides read TGTGCCAGCAGCGTAGATTCCTGGCAGGGGGAGACGGAATCAGATACGCAGTATTTT. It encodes CASSVDSWQGETESDTQYF.

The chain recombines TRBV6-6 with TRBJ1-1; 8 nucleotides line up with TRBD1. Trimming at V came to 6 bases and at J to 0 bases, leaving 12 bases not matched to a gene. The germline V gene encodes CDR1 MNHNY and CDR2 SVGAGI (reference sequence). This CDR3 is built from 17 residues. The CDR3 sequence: CASSPTGAHSMNTEAFF. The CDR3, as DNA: TGTGCCAGCAGCCCGACAGGGGCCCACTCCATGAACACTGAAGCTTTCTTT.

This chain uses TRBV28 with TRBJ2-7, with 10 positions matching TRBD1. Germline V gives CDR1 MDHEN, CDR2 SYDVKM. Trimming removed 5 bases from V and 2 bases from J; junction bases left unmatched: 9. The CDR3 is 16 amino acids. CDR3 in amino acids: CASSRPGQGIPYEQYF. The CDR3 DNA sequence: TGTGCCAGCAGTCGACCGGGACAGGGGATCCCCTACGAGCAGTACTTC.

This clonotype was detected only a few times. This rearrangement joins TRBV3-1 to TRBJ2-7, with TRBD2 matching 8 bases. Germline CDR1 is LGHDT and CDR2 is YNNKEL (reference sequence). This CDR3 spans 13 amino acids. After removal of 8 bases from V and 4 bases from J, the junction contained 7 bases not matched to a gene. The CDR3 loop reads CASPRGGRYEQYF. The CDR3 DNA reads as TGTGCCAGCCCACGGGGGGGGAGATACGAGCAGTACTTC.

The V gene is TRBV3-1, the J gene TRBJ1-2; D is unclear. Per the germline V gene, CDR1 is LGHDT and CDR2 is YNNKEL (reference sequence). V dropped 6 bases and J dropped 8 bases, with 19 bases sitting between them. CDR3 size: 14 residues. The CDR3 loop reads CASSLLTLPEGYTF. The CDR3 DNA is TGTGCCAGCAGTCTCCTGACACTCCCGGAAGGCTACACCTTC.

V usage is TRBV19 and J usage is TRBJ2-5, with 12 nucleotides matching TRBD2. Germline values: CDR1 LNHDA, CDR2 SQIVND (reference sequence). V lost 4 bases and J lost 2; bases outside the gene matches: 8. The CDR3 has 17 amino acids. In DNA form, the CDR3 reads TGTGCCAGTAGTAGCTGGACTAGCGGGAACCTACAAGAGACCCAGTACTTC. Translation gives CASSSWTSGNLQETQYF.

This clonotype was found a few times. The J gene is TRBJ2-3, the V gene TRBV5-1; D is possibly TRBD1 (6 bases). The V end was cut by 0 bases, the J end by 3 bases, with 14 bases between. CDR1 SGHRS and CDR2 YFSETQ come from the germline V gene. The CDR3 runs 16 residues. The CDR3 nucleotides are TGCGCCAGCAGCTTGGCGGCGCAGGGGTTTACAGATACGCAGTATTTT. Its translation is CASSLAAQGFTDTQYF.

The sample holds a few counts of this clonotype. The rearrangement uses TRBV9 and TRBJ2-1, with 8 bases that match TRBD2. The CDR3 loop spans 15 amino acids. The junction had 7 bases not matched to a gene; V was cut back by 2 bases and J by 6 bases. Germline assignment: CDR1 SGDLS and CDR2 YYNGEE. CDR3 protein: CASSVSGTALNEQFF. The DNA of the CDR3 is TGTGCCAGCAGCGTTAGCGGGACGGCTCTCAATGAGCAGTTCTTC.

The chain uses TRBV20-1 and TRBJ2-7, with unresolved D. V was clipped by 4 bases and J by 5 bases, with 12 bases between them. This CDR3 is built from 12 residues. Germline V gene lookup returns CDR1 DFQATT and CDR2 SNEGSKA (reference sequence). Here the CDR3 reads CSATKDGNEQYF. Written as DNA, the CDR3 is TGCAGTGCTACAAAGGACGGAAACGAGCAGTACTTC.